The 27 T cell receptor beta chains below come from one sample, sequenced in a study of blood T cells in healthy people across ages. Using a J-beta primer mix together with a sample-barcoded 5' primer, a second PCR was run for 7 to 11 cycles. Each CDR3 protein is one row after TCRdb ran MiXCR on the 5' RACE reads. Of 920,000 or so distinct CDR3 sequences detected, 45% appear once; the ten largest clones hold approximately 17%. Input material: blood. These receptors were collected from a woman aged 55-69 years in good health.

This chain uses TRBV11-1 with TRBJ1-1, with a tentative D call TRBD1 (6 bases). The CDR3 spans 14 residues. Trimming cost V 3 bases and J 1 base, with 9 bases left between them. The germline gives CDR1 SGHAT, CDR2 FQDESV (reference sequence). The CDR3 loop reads CASSFGQQNTEAFF. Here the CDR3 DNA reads TGTGCCAGCAGCTTTGGACAGCAGAACACTGAAGCTTTCTTT.

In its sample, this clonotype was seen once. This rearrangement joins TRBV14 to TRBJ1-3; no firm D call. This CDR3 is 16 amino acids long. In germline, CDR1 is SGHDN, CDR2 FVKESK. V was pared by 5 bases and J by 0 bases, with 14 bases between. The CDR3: CASSLRLQSSGNTIYF. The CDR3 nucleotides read TGTGCCAGCAGCTTACGGCTACAAAGCTCTGGAAACACCATATATTTT. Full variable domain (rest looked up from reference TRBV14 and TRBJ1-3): EAGVTQFPSHSVIEKGQTVTLRCDPISGHDNLYWYRRVMGKEIKFLLHFVKESKQDESGMPNNRFLAERTGGTYSTLKVQPAELEDSGVYFCASSLRLQSSGNTIYFGEGSWLTVV.

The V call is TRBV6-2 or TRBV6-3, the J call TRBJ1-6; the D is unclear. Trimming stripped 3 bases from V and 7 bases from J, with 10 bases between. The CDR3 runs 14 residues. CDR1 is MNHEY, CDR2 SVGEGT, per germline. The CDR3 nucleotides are TGTGCCAGCAGTTATGTCACCGGGAATTCACCCCTCCACTTT. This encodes CASSYVTGNSPLHF.

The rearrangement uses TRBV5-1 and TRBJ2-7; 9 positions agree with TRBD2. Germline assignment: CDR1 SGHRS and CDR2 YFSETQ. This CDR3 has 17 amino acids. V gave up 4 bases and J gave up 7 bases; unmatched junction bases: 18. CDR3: CASSPRLAARSYNEQYF. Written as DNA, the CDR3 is TGCGCCAGCAGCCCCCGACTAGCGGCCAGGTCCTACAATGAGCAGTACTTC.

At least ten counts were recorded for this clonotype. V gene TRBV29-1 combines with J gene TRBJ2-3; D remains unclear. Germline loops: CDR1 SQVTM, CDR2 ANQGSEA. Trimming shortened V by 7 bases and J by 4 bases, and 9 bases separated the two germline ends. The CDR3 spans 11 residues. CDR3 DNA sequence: TGCAGCGCTCGGTTCGCAGATACGCAGTATTTT. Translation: CSARFADTQYF.

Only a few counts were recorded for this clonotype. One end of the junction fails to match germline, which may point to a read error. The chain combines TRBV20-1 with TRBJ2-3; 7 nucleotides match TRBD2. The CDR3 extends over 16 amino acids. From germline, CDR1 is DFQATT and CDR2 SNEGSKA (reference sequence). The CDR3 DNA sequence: TGCAGTGCCAGAGTTGGGGAGGGGACGAACACAGATACGCAGTATTTT. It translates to CSARVGEGTNTDTQYF.

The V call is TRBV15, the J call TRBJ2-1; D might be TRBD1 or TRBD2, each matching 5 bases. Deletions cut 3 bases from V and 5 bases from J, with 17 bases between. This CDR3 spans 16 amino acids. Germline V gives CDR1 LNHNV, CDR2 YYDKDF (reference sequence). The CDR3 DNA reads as TGTGCCACCAGCAGTTGGGGGAATAGGAAGGACAATGAGCAGTTCTTC. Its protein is CATSSWGNRKDNEQFF.

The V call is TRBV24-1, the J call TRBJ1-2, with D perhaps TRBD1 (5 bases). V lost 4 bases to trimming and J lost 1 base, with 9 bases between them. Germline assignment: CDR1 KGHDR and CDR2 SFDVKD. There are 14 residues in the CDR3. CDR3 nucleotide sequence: TGTGCCACCAGTGACCGACAGATTAACTATGGCTACACCTTC. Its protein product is CATSDRQINYGYTF.

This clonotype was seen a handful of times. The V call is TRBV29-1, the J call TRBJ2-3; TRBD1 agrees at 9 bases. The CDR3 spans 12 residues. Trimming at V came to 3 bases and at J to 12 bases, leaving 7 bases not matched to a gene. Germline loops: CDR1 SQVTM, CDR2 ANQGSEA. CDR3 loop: CSVDSRDRAQYF. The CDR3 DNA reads TGCAGCGTTGATAGCCGGGACAGGGCCCAGTATTTT.

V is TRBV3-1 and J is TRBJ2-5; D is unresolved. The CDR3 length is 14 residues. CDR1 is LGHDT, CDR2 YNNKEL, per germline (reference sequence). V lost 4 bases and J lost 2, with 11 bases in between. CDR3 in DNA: TGTGCCAGCAGCCCCCTCAACGGTCAAGAGACCCAGTACTTC. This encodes CASSPLNGQETQYF.

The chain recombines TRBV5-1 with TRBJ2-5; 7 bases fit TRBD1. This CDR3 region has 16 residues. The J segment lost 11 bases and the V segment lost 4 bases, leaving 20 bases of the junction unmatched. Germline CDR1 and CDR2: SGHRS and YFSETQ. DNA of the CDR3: TGCGCCAGCAGCAGGGGGCAGGGTGCCCGCAAGGATGAGCAGTACTTC. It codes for CASSRGQGARKDEQYF.

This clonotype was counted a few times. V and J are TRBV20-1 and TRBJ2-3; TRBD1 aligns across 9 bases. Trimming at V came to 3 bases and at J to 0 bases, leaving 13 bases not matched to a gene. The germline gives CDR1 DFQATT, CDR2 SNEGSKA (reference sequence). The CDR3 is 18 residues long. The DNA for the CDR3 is TGCAGTGCTAGCGTTAATTTTCAGGGGACAGGGAGCACAGATACGCAGTATTTT. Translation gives CSASVNFQGTGSTDTQYF.

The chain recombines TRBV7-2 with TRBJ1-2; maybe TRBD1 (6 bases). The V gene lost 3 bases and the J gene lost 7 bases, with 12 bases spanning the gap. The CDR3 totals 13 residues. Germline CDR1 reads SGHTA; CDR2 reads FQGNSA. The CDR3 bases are TGTGCCAGCAGCTTTGGGGGGGCTGGTGGCTACACCTTC. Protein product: CASSFGGAGGYTF.

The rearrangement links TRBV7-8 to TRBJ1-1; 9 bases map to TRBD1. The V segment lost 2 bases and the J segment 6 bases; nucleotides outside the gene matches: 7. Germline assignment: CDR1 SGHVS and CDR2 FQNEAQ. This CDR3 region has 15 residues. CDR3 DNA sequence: TGTGCCAGCAGCTTACCGACAGGGGGAAGGGCTGAAGCTTTCTTT. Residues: CASSLPTGGRAEAFF.

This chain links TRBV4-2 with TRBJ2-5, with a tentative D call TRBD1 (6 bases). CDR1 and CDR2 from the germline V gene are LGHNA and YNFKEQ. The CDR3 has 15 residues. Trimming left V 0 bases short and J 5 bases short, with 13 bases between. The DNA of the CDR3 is TGTGCCAGCAGCCAAGAACTCAGGGGCGCGGAGACCCAGTACTTC. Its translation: CASSQELRGAETQYF.

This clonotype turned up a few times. In DNA, the CDR3 is TGTGCCAGCAGTCACACAGGGACTTACGAGCAGTACTTC. Amino acid sequence: CASSHTGTYEQYF. This chain joins TRBV5-5 and TRBJ2-7; TRBD1 or TRBD2 may be the D gene (6 bases each). In germline, CDR1 is SGHKS, CDR2 YYEKEE (reference sequence). The CDR3 runs 13 residues. V lost 5 bases and J 4 bases, leaving 13 bases between the germline ends.

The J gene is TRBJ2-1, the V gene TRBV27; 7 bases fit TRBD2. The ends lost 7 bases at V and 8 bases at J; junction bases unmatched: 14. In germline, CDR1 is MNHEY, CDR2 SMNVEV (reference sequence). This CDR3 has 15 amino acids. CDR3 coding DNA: TGTGCCAGCATGGACCTTGGGGGGAGGGCCTATGAGCAGTTCTTC. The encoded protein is CASMDLGGRAYEQFF.

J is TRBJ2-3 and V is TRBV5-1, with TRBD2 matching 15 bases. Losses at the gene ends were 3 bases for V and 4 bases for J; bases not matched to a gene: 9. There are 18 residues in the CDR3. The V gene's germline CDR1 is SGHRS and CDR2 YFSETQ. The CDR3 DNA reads TGCGCCAGCAGCTGGGGGACTAGCGGGAGGAAGGACCCAGATACGCAGTATTTT. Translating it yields CASSWGTSGRKDPDTQYF.

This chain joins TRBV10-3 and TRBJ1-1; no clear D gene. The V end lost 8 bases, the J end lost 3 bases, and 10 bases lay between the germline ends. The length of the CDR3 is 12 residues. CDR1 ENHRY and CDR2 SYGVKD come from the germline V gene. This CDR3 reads CAISRTDTEAFF. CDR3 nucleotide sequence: TGTGCCATCTCCCGAACTGACACTGAAGCTTTCTTT.

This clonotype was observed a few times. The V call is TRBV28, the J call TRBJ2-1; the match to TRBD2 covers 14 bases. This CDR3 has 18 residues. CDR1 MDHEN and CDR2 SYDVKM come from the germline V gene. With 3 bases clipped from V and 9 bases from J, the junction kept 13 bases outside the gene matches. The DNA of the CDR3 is TGTGCCAGCAGTTTGCCAAACTTCGGGACTAGCGGGAGCGGTGAGCAGTTCTTC. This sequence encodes CASSLPNFGTSGSGEQFF.

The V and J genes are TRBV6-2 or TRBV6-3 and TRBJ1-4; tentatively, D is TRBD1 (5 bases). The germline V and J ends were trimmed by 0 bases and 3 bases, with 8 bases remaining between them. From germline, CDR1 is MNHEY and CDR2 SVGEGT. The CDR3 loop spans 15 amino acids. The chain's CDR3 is CASSYSGTANEKLFF. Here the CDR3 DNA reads TGTGCCAGCAGTTACTCCGGGACGGCTAATGAAAAACTGTTTTTT.

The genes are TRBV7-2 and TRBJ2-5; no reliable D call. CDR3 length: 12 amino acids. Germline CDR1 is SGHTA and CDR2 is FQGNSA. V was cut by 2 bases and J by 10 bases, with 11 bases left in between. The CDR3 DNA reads TGTGCCAGCAGCTTATCCCGATCGGTCCAGTACTTC. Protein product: CASSLSRSVQYF.

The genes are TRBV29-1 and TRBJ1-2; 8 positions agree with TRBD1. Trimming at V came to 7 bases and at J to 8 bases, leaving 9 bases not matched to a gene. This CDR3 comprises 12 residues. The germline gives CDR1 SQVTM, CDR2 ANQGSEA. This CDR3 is CSAPGGAVGYTF. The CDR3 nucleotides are TGCAGCGCCCCAGGGGGCGCGGTGGGCTACACCTTC.

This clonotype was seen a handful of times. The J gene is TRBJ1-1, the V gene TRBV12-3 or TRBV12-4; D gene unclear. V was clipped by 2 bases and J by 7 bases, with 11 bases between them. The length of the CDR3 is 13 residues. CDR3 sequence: CASSLSGGGEAFF. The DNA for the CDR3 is TGTGCCAGCAGTTTATCGGGAGGTGGTGAAGCTTTCTTT.

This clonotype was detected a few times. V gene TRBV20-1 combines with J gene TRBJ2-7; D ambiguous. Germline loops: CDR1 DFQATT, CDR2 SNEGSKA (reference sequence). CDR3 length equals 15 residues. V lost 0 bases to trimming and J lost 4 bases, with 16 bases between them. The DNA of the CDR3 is TGCAGTGCTAGAGATATATCCTTGGCGTTTTACGAGCAGTACTTC. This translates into CSARDISLAFYEQYF.

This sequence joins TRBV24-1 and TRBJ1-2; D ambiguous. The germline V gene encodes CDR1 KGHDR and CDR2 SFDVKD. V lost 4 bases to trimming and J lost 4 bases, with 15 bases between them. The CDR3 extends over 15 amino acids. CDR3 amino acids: CATSDAGRLIYGYTF. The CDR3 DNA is TGTGCCACCAGTGACGCCGGGAGGCTTATCTATGGCTACACCTTC.

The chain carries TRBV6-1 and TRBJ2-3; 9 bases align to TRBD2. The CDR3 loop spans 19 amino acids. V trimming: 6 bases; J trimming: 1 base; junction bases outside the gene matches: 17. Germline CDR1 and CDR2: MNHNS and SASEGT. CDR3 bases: TGTGCCAGCAGACAACAGGGGTTTCGCGGGAGGGGGCGCACAGATACGCAGTATTTT. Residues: CASRQQGFRGRGRTDTQYF.